The 26 T cell receptor beta chains below were found in one sample sequenced in a study of response to subunit inactivated influenza vaccine (dated by TCRdb to between 2017 and 2018). Receptor libraries were prepared by RT-PCR. Sequenced using an Illumina HiSeq 2500. Using fastp trimming at Q25 and MiXCR clonotype assembly, TCRdb reanalyzed the public sequencing data and kept in-frame beta chains. Identical CDR3 protein sequences are pooled into one entry, listed with their most common genes and DNA. The sample has roughly 620,000 distinct CDR3 sequences on record, 11% of them singletons. Jointly, the top ten make up roughly 9.6% of the sample. These data also featured in a second study, about T cells expressing NK-cell markers. According to the second study: TCR beta cDNA libraries were made by 5'RACE template switching that added a universal primer site and unique molecular identifiers.

The sample in question was PBMCs from blood, obtained on the day of vaccination. These receptors were obtained from a man aged 50 to 59 who received an inactivated influenza vaccine. Donor details come from another sample of the same person, matched by shared clones.

Only a few counts were recorded for this clonotype. The chain has TRBV10-3 and TRBJ2-7; D gene unclear. The CDR3 loop spans 14 amino acids. V shed 6 bases and J shed 6 bases, with 18 bases lying between them. CDR1 ENHRY and CDR2 SYGVKD come from the germline V gene. CDR3: CAIRKDTAPFEQYF. CDR3 coding DNA: TGTGCCATCAGGAAGGATACAGCTCCTTTCGAGCAGTACTTC.

V and J are TRBV2 and TRBJ2-1; either TRBD1 or TRBD2 may fit D (6 bases each). The germline V and J ends were trimmed by 7 bases and 9 bases, with 13 bases remaining between them. This CDR3 has 12 amino acids. Germline values: CDR1 SNHLY, CDR2 FYNNEI. This CDR3 is CASTKGGSEQFF. The CDR3 region has the DNA TGTGCCAGCACTAAAGGGGGGAGTGAGCAGTTCTTC.

V is TRBV4-1 and J is TRBJ1-4; D is unclear. Germline V gene data show CDR1 as MGHRA and CDR2 as YSYEKL. This CDR3 has 15 residues. Trimming removed 0 bases from V and 7 bases from J, with 12 bases in between. The CDR3 DNA reads as TGCGCCAGCAGCCAAGAATGGGCAAGACTTGAAAAACTGTTTTTT. Translating it yields CASSQEWARLEKLFF.

This clonotype has a count of ten or more. The rearrangement uses TRBV12-3 or TRBV12-4 and TRBJ2-5; the D gene is possibly TRBD1 (6 bases). Trimming left V 7 bases short and J 5 bases short, with 11 bases between. This CDR3 comprises 12 residues. The CDR3 loop is CASNNRGETQYF. The DNA of the CDR3 is TGTGCCAGCAATAATAGGGGGGAGACCCAGTACTTC.

This sequence joins TRBV28 and TRBJ1-5, with 7 bases lining up with TRBD1. V dropped 7 bases and J dropped 5; count of bases not matched to a gene: 11. The CDR3 loop spans 15 amino acids. Germline CDR1 reads MDHEN; CDR2 reads SYDVKM. This CDR3 is CASTIKGAGYQPQHF. The CDR3 nucleotides are TGTGCCAGCACCATCAAGGGGGCTGGATATCAGCCCCAGCATTTT.

This clonotype was seen more than once but under ten times. The chain couples TRBV10-2 to TRBJ2-2; unclear D gene. Germline loops: CDR1 WSHSY, CDR2 SAAADI. Trimming shortened V by 2 bases and J by 7 bases, and 11 bases separated the two germline ends. This CDR3 has 14 residues. The DNA for the CDR3 is TGCGCCAGCAGTGAGAGGGTCCTGTTCGGGGAGCTGTTTTTT. Its translation is CASSERVLFGELFF.

The chain employs TRBV30 and TRBJ2-6, with 7 bases identical to TRBD2. The junction had 7 bases not matched to a gene; V was cut back by 3 bases and J by 2 bases. The CDR3 is made up of 16 amino acids. Germline V gives CDR1 GTSNPN, CDR2 SVGIG (reference sequence). The CDR3: CAWSPAGLTGANVLTF. CDR3 DNA sequence: TGTGCCTGGAGCCCAGCGGGGCTTACTGGGGCCAACGTCCTGACTTTC.

This clonotype was seen ten or more times. The CDR3 is CASSSPYVDRPSTDTQYF. CDR3 nucleotide sequence: TGTGCCAGCAGCTCCCCTTACGTGGACAGACCTAGCACAGATACGCAGTATTTT. The chain links TRBV11-2 to TRBJ2-3; TRBD1 might be the D (6 bases). The CDR3 consists of 18 residues. The V end was cut by 4 bases, the J end by 0 bases, with 20 bases between. Looked up from germline, CDR1 is SGHAT and CDR2 is FQNNGV.

The chain employs TRBV5-1 and TRBJ2-7; D is unclear. The germline CDR1 and CDR2 sequences are SGHRS and YFSETQ. This CDR3 contains 15 residues. V lost 5 bases to trimming and J lost 2 bases, with 17 bases between them. CDR3 region: CASRMGQQVPYEQYF. The CDR3 nucleotides are TGCGCCAGCAGAATGGGCCAGCAGGTCCCCTACGAGCAGTACTTC. Together with reference TRBV5-1 and TRBJ2-7, the CDR3 gives the full variable domain: KAGVTQTPRYLIKTRGQQVTLSCSPISGHRSVSWYQQTPGQGLQFLFEYFSETQRNKGNFPGRFSGRQFSNSRSEMNVSTLELGDSALYLCASRMGQQVPYEQYFGPGTRLTVT.

The chain couples TRBV10-3 to TRBJ1-1; possible D gene TRBD1, 5 bases. Germline CDR1 reads ENHRY; CDR2 reads SYGVKD. Deletions cut 4 bases from V and 0 bases from J, with 9 bases between. The CDR3 runs to 14 residues. The CDR3 loop is CAISGGTMNTEAFF. Written as DNA, the CDR3 is TGTGCCATCAGTGGGGGCACCATGAACACTGAAGCTTTCTTT.

The chain has TRBV6-5 and TRBJ2-7; D may be TRBD1 (6 bases). V lost 0 bases, J lost 3 bases, and 12 bases lay in between. In germline, CDR1 is MNHEY, CDR2 SVGAGI. The CDR3 contains 15 residues. CDR3 sequence reads: CASSYSSGGSYEQYF. The CDR3 DNA is TGTGCCAGCAGTTACTCGTCTGGGGGCAGCTACGAGCAGTACTTC.

V usage is TRBV20-1 and J usage is TRBJ2-3; 12 bases are shared with TRBD2. Germline-derived CDR1 and CDR2 are DFQATT and SNEGSKA (reference sequence). Losses at the gene ends were 3 bases for V and 2 bases for J; bases not matched to a gene: 6. The CDR3 covers 16 residues. The CDR3 nucleotides are TGCAGTGCTAGTCAAACTAGCGGGGGGCTCACAGATACGCAGTATTTT. Encoded protein: CSASQTSGGLTDTQYF.

This chain uses TRBV6-1 with TRBJ1-1; 8 nucleotides align to TRBD1. Germline V gene sequence: CDR1 MNHNS, CDR2 SASEGT. The CDR3 runs to 15 residues. J was trimmed by 3 bases and V by 5 bases; bases with no gene match: 8. DNA of the CDR3: TGTGCCAGCAGTCCAGGGGGCGCGAGGGACACTGAAGCTTTCTTT. Its translation: CASSPGGARDTEAFF.

This clonotype has just a few counts. The chain couples TRBV6-2 or TRBV6-3 to TRBJ2-7; 9 bases map to TRBD2. CDR1 is MNHEY and CDR2 is SVGEGT in the germline V gene. The length of the CDR3 is 14 residues. Trimming took 4 bases from V and 9 from J; bases not matched to a gene: 10. The DNA for the CDR3 is TGTGCCAGCAGTTCGCCGGGACTAGCATACCGGCAGTACTTC. Its protein is CASSSPGLAYRQYF.

The V and J genes are TRBV3-1 and TRBJ1-5; no clear D. V lost 3 bases and J lost 3, with 9 bases in between. The CDR3 contains 14 residues. The germline V gene encodes CDR1 LGHDT and CDR2 YNNKEL (reference sequence). The DNA for the CDR3 is TGTGCCAGCAGCCAGTGGGGAACCAATCAGCCCCAGCATTTT. Encoded protein: CASSQWGTNQPQHF. Combining the CDR3 with reference TRBV3-1 and TRBJ1-5 gives the whole variable domain DTAVSQTPKYLVTQMGNDKSIKCEQNLGHDTMYWYKQDSKKFLKIMFSYNNKELIINETVPNRFSPKSPDKAHLNLHINSLELGDSAVYFCASSQWGTNQPQHFGDGTRLSIL.

V usage is TRBV6-2 or TRBV6-3 and J usage is TRBJ2-1; unclear D gene. Trimming shortened V by 6 bases and J by 0 bases, and 9 bases separated the two germline ends. Germline-derived CDR1 and CDR2 are MNHEY and SVGEGT. CDR3 length equals 14 residues. CDR3: CASRTMSSYNEQFF. In nucleotides, the CDR3 is TGTGCCAGCAGAACCATGAGCTCCTACAATGAGCAGTTCTTC.

This clonotype was seen more than once but under ten times. V and J are TRBV6-1 and TRBJ2-6; D possibly corresponds to TRBD2 (5 bases). Per the germline V gene, CDR1 is MNHNS and CDR2 is SASEGT. Deletions cut 7 bases from V and 0 bases from J, with 10 bases between. CDR3 length: 15 residues. Here the CDR3 reads CASTTSGSGANVLTF. The CDR3 DNA follows: TGTGCCAGCACCACAAGCGGCTCTGGGGCCAACGTCCTGACTTTC.

Ten or more counts support this clonotype. The chain has TRBV5-6 and TRBJ2-5; TRBD2 aligns across 12 bases. V lost 0 bases, J lost 6 bases, and 12 bases stayed unmatched. The CDR3 has 18 amino acids. Germline V CDR1 and CDR2: SGHDT, YYEEEE. CDR3 sequence: CASSLGWLAGGPGKTQYF. The CDR3 DNA reads as TGTGCCAGCAGCTTGGGGTGGCTAGCGGGAGGGCCCGGAAAGACCCAGTACTTC.

The chain uses TRBV10-3 and TRBJ1-2, with TRBD1 matching 7 bases. The CDR3 is 14 amino acids. J lost 3 bases, V lost 6 bases, and 7 bases had no gene match. CDR1 is ENHRY, CDR2 SYGVKD, per germline. CDR3 in amino acids: CAISPTGTDYGYTF. As DNA, the CDR3 is TGTGCCATCAGCCCGACCGGGACAGACTATGGCTACACCTTC.

The rearrangement uses TRBV27 and TRBJ1-4, with 7 positions matching TRBD1. The CDR3 runs to 15 residues. The germline gives CDR1 MNHEY, CDR2 SMNVEV (reference sequence). The J segment lost 5 bases and the V segment lost 6 bases, leaving 9 bases of the junction unmatched. CDR3 loop: CASSRGWGQNEKLFF. The CDR3, as DNA: TGTGCCAGCAGCCGTGGTTGGGGACAGAATGAAAAACTGTTTTTT.

This clonotype appeared a few times. DNA of the CDR3: TGCAGTGCTTCCTCGTGGCAACAAGGGGATGAGCAGTTCTTC. It specifies CSASSWQQGDEQFF. This chain joins TRBV20-1 and TRBJ2-1; D possibly corresponds to TRBD1 (5 bases). Germline CDR1 is DFQATT and CDR2 is SNEGSKA (reference sequence). This CDR3 region has 14 residues. V lost 5 bases to trimming and J lost 8 bases, with 19 bases between them.

This clonotype was seen more than once but under ten times. The V call is TRBV12-3 or TRBV12-4, the J call TRBJ2-6; D call uncertain. Trimming shortened V by 4 bases and J by 0 bases, and 7 bases separated the two germline ends. This CDR3 is built from 15 residues. The DNA of the CDR3 is TGTGCCAGCAGTTCTAGTAGCTCTGGGGCCAACGTCCTGACTTTC. Its protein product is CASSSSSSGANVLTF.

V usage is TRBV20-1 and J usage is TRBJ1-2; 7 nucleotides match TRBD1. CDR3 length: 14 amino acids. J was trimmed by 0 bases and V by 6 bases; bases with no gene match: 7. CDR1 and CDR2 (germline): DFQATT, SNEGSKA (reference sequence). In DNA, the CDR3 is TGCAGTGCGCCTCAGGGGGGGACTAACTATGGCTACACCTTC. Translating gives CSAPQGGTNYGYTF.

The sample holds many counts of this clonotype. The chain recombines TRBV12-5 with TRBJ2-5; tentative D call: TRBD2 (6 bases). The V end lost 5 bases, the J end lost 4 bases, and 17 bases lay between the germline ends. This CDR3 region has 15 residues. The germline CDR1 and CDR2 sequences are LGHNT and FRNRAP. For the CDR3, the DNA is TGTGCTAGTGGTCTCACGGGAGTCCTTGGAGAGACCCAGTACTTC. This codes for CASGLTGVLGETQYF.

This clonotype was recorded once. The J gene is TRBJ2-5, the V gene TRBV7-2; D call uncertain. Trimming took off 7 bases at V and 0 bases at J, with 3 bases between the two ends. The CDR3 covers 11 residues. The germline V gene has CDR1 SGHTA and CDR2 FQGNSA. The CDR3 sequence is CASKHQETQYF. The CDR3 DNA reads TGTGCCAGCAAACACCAAGAGACCCAGTACTTC.

This clonotype was recorded many times. The chain combines TRBV5-1 with TRBJ2-2; D is undetermined. Trimming shortened V by 4 bases and J by 7 bases, and 14 bases separated the two germline ends. This CDR3 is 14 amino acids long. From germline, CDR1 is SGHRS and CDR2 YFSETQ. CDR3 coding DNA: TGCGCCAGCAGCCCGGTTGGGGTTGTCGGGGAGCTGTTTTTT. It specifies CASSPVGVVGELFF.